The 12 T cell receptor beta chains presented below share a single source sample, sequenced in a study of blood T cell repertoires in COVID-19. The assay was immunoSEQ multiplex PCR, and TCRdb's table has in-frame clones only and misses some. The sample contains roughly 150,000 clones, about 83% of which appear only once. Source material: peripheral blood. These receptors were obtained from a man between 60 and 70 years old with acute or convalescent COVID-19.

The V gene is TRBV19, the J gene TRBJ1-5; TRBD1 matches 7 bases. This CDR3 is 14 amino acids long. Germline assignment: CDR1 LNHDA and CDR2 SQIVND (reference sequence). The V segment lost 4 bases and the J segment 5 bases; nucleotides outside the gene matches: 5. CDR3 DNA sequence: TGTGCCAGTAGTAAGAAAACAGGGGATCAGCCCCAGCATTTT. This encodes CASSKKTGDQPQHF.

Details on this clone: The same CDR3 arises from other DNA sequences in this sample as well. The rearrangement links TRBV6-2 or TRBV6-3 to TRBJ2-1; D gene unclear. The germline V and J ends were trimmed by 2 bases and 1 base, with 3 bases remaining between them. Per germline, CDR1 MNHEY and CDR2 SVGEGT. The CDR3 totals 13 residues. The CDR3 reads CASSYRSYNEQFF. The DNA for the CDR3 is TGTGCCAGCAGTTACCGGTCCTACAATGAGCAGTTCTTC.

V and J are TRBV2 and TRBJ2-2, with D perhaps TRBD1 (6 bases). The CDR3 spans 16 residues. The germline gives CDR1 SNHLY, CDR2 FYNNEI. V was shortened by 2 bases and J by 0 bases, with 10 bases between the two germline ends. The CDR3 is CASSEPRDTNTGELFF. DNA of the CDR3: TGTGCCAGCAGTGAACCCCGGGACACGAACACCGGGGAGCTGTTTTTT.

The V gene is TRBV7-8, the J gene TRBJ1-3, with D possibly matching TRBD1 (5 bases). The CDR3 loop spans 13 amino acids. Trimming stripped 7 bases from V and 2 bases from J, with 9 bases between. Germline V lookup: CDR1 SGHVS, CDR2 FQNEAQ. CDR3 DNA sequence: TGTGCCAGCAACACAGGAGCTGGAAACACCATATATTTT. Translation: CASNTGAGNTIYF.

This rearrangement joins TRBV5-1 to TRBJ1-3; weak D call: TRBD1 (6 bases). Germline V lookup: CDR1 SGHRS, CDR2 YFSETQ. The V end lost 0 bases, the J end lost 2 bases, and 12 bases lay between the germline ends. The CDR3 length is 16 residues. The DNA for the CDR3 is TGCGCCAGCAGCTTGGGACAGGTGGCAACTGGAAACACCATATATTTT. This codes for CASSLGQVATGNTIYF.

This chain links TRBV12-3 or TRBV12-4 with TRBJ1-2; 7 bases fit TRBD1. This CDR3 has 12 residues. The junction had 3 bases not matched to a gene; V was cut back by 5 bases and J by 6 bases. CDR3 protein: CASSLGGDGYTF. The CDR3 nucleotides read TGTGCCAGCAGTCTAGGGGGCGATGGCTACACCTTC.

V is TRBV5-4 and J is TRBJ2-7; D ambiguous. V was trimmed by 3 bases and J by 0 bases, leaving 7 bases between them. Germline loops: CDR1 SGHNT, CDR2 YYREEE (reference sequence). The CDR3 runs 13 residues. The CDR3 nucleotides read TGTGCCAGCAGCTCCGTCCCCTCCTACGAGCAGTACTTC. This codes for CASSSVPSYEQYF.

The V gene is TRBV5-1, the J gene TRBJ2-6; D is ambiguous. The V end was cut by 1 base, the J end by 0 bases, with 11 bases between. This CDR3 contains 17 residues. CDR1 and CDR2 (germline): SGHRS, YFSETQ. CDR3 in amino acids: CASSLPLPSSGANVLTF. Here the CDR3 DNA reads TGCGCCAGCAGCTTGCCCCTCCCGAGCTCTGGGGCCAACGTCCTGACTTTC.

This clone was observed a handful of times. This chain connects TRBV5-1 to TRBJ1-2, with D maybe TRBD1 (5 bases). From germline, CDR1 is SGHRS and CDR2 YFSETQ. The germline V and J ends were trimmed by 3 bases and 4 bases, with 19 bases remaining between them. This CDR3 has 16 amino acids. This chain's CDR3 is CASSWGGADIVYGYTF. In DNA form, the CDR3 reads TGCGCCAGCAGCTGGGGTGGGGCCGACATCGTCTATGGCTACACCTTC.

For the CDR3, the DNA is TGTGCCCTGGAAGGGGGGGGAAATGGCTACACCTTC. As protein: CALEGGGNGYTF. This sequence joins TRBV30 and TRBJ1-2; tentative D call: TRBD1 (6 bases). Germline CDR1 GTSNPN, CDR2 SVGIG (reference sequence). CDR3 length: 12 residues. V was clipped by 8 bases and J by 6 bases, with 16 bases between them.

Only one count was recorded for this clone. The chain is built from TRBV3-1 (or the pseudogene TRBV3-2) and TRBJ2-7; unclear D gene. The CDR3 totals 15 residues. CDR1 and CDR2 from the germline V gene are LGHDT and YNNKEL (reference sequence). The V and J ends lost 1 base and 6 bases respectively, with 16 bases between them. The CDR3 loop reads CASSQAGPRSLEQYF. The CDR3 bases are TGTGCCAGCAGCCAAGCTGGGCCCCGCTCCCTCGAGCAGTACTTC.

In this sample, this clone turned up a few times. The chain recombines TRBV6-6 with TRBJ2-7; D gene unclear. This CDR3 is 14 amino acids long. Per the germline V gene, CDR1 is MNHNY and CDR2 is SVGAGI (reference sequence). Trimming removed 4 bases at V and 1 base at J, with 11 bases between. CDR3 coding DNA: TGTGCCAGCAGTTCAGGTTGGCTTTCCTACGAGCAGTACTTC. Amino acids: CASSSGWLSYEQYF.